Below are 32 T cell receptor beta chains sequenced from a single sample in a study of spatial heterogeneity in lung cancer. Study-wide findings and caveats: Counts of expanded alpha and beta TCRs within tumors tracked the tumor nonsynonymous mutation count.

These receptors have no known antigen. The time point was: sample taken at primary tumor resection. Via MiXCR, TCRdb re-called the 5' RACE reads, giving one row per CDR3 protein. The sample carries several thousand distinct CDR3 sequences, 12% recorded once. Source: lung tumor tissue, taken at surgery. The source is a male donor with early-stage non-small cell lung cancer.

This clonotype was seen many times. The chain uses TRBV12-3 or TRBV12-4 and TRBJ1-1; D uncertain. Trimming took off 3 bases at V and 2 bases at J, with 10 bases between the two ends. The CDR3 covers 14 residues. The CDR3 spells CASSFGITNTEAFF. The CDR3 DNA reads TGTGCCAGCAGTTTTGGGATTACCAACACTGAAGCTTTCTTT.

The table lists this clonotype with many counts. The CDR3 DNA follows: TGCAGTGCCCGGATAGGGCGAGAGCAGTTCTTC. Protein product: CSARIGREQFF. V usage is TRBV20-1 and J usage is TRBJ2-1; D uncertain. With 6 bases removed from V and 10 bases from J, the gap between germline ends came to 13 bases. Germline CDR1 and CDR2: DFQATT and SNEGSKA (reference sequence). The CDR3 is 11 amino acids.

The chain employs TRBV29-1 and TRBJ2-7, with 7 nucleotides matching TRBD1. Germline V gene sequence: CDR1 SQVTM, CDR2 ANQGSEA. The J segment lost 0 bases and the V segment lost 4 bases, leaving 3 bases of the junction unmatched. The CDR3 runs 13 residues. CDR3 nucleotide sequence: TGCAGCGTTGGTAGGGGGCTCTCCTACGAGCAGTACTTC. Amino acids: CSVGRGLSYEQYF.

This clonotype was picked up many times. V usage is TRBV7-2 and J usage is TRBJ2-7; D remains unclear. The CDR3 contains 12 residues. With 5 bases removed from V and 3 bases from J, the gap between germline ends came to 8 bases. CDR1 SGHTA and CDR2 FQGNSA come from the germline V gene. The CDR3 sequence: CASSPLGYEQYF. In nucleotides, the CDR3 is TGTGCCAGCAGCCCCCTGGGCTACGAGCAGTACTTC. The full variable domain, with the rest looked up from reference TRBV7-2 and TRBJ2-7, is GAGVSQSPSNKVTEKGKDVELRCDPISGHTALYWYRQSLGQGLEFLIYFQGNSAPDKSGLPSDRFSAERTGGSVSTLTIQRTQQEDSAVYLCASSPLGYEQYFGPGTRLTVT.

This clonotype is medium-sized in the sample. The J gene is TRBJ1-6, the V gene TRBV20-1; D not certain. The CDR3 is made up of 14 amino acids. The V and J ends lost 3 bases and 10 bases respectively, with 16 bases between them. CDR1 is DFQATT and CDR2 is SNEGSKA in the germline V gene (reference sequence). The CDR3 here is CSARVSLEGSPLHF. The CDR3, as DNA: TGCAGTGCTAGGGTTTCCCTAGAAGGATCACCCCTCCACTTT.

The V call is TRBV28, the J call TRBJ2-3; TRBD2 matches 11 bases. The CDR3 totals 19 residues. Trimming at V came to 3 bases and at J to 6 bases, leaving 17 bases not matched to a gene. Germline loops: CDR1 MDHEN, CDR2 SYDVKM. CDR3 sequence reads: CASSFPPPLAGGPRDTQYF. Written as DNA, the CDR3 is TGTGCCAGCAGTTTCCCCCCTCCCCTAGCGGGAGGCCCCCGGGATACGCAGTATTTT. The variable domain in full, completed from reference TRBV28 and TRBJ2-3, reads DVKVTQSSRYLVKRTGEKVFLECVQDMDHENMFWYRQDPGLGLRLIYFSYDVKMKEKGDIPEGYSVSREKKERFSLILESASTNQTSMYLCASSFPPPLAGGPRDTQYFGPGTRLTVL.

This clonotype was detected many times. The rearrangement uses TRBV20-1 and TRBJ2-7; maybe TRBD2 (6 bases). The germline V gene encodes CDR1 DFQATT and CDR2 SNEGSKA (reference sequence). Trimming removed 0 bases from V and 0 bases from J, with 12 bases in between. There are 15 residues in the CDR3. The CDR3 bases are TGCAGTGCTAGAGATGGGCGGGGAAGCTCCTACGAGCAGTACTTC. This sequence encodes CSARDGRGSSYEQYF.

This clonotype occurred many times. The chain combines TRBV20-1 with TRBJ2-5, with no clear D. V was clipped by 0 bases and J by 2 bases, with 10 bases between them. The CDR3 length is 14 residues. Per the germline V gene, CDR1 is DFQATT and CDR2 is SNEGSKA (reference sequence). This CDR3 is CSAREDTAQETQYF. CDR3 coding DNA: TGCAGTGCTAGAGAAGATACAGCGCAAGAGACCCAGTACTTC.

Many counts were recorded for this clonotype. This chain joins TRBV6-1 and TRBJ2-6; D not certain. Germline assignment: CDR1 MNHNS and CDR2 SASEGT. This CDR3 contains 16 residues. V was trimmed by 2 bases and J by 0 bases, leaving 8 bases between them. CDR3 region: CASSEKAGSGANVLTF. The CDR3 DNA reads as TGTGCCAGCAGTGAAAAGGCAGGCTCTGGGGCCAACGTCCTGACTTTC.

This clonotype has ten or more counts. The chain recombines TRBV5-1 with TRBJ2-5; D is possibly TRBD1 (7 bases). Germline CDR1 and CDR2: SGHRS and YFSETQ. Deletions cut 3 bases from V and 4 bases from J, with 19 bases between. CDR3 length: 16 amino acids. The CDR3 DNA reads as TGCGCCAGCAGCTGGGGGGATGACAGGGCTGGAGAGACCCAGTACTTC. It translates to CASSWGDDRAGETQYF.

The chain carries TRBV12-3 or TRBV12-4 and TRBJ2-3; 11 positions agree with TRBD2. The CDR3 has 15 residues. The V and J ends lost 6 bases and 7 bases, in that order; junction bases with no gene match: 9. The CDR3 spells CASSPGTSGSYTQYF. Here the CDR3 DNA reads TGTGCCAGCAGCCCCGGGACTAGCGGATCATATACGCAGTATTTT.

By sample fraction, this clonotype is medium-sized. V gene TRBV29-1 combines with J gene TRBJ1-1; no reliable D call. The V and J ends lost 4 bases and 5 bases respectively, with 8 bases between them. The CDR3 totals 11 residues. Looked up from germline, CDR1 is SQVTM and CDR2 is ANQGSEA. CDR3 in amino acids: CSVGALTEAFF. The DNA for the CDR3 is TGCAGCGTTGGAGCGTTAACTGAAGCTTTCTTT.

The chain couples TRBV29-1 to TRBJ2-2; 7 bases align to TRBD2. The CDR3 is 15 amino acids. V lost 2 bases and J lost 4; bases outside the gene matches: 7. Per germline, CDR1 SQVTM and CDR2 ANQGSEA. The CDR3 DNA reads TGCAGCGTTGAATTTCAAGCGGGGATCACCGGGGAGCTGTTTTTT. This encodes CSVEFQAGITGELFF.

Many counts were recorded for this clonotype. The chain joins TRBV11-1 to TRBJ2-2; no clear D gene. The CDR3 has 12 amino acids. Trimming left V 5 bases short and J 8 bases short, with 9 bases between. Germline CDR1 and CDR2: SGHAT and FQDESV (reference sequence). The CDR3 DNA is TGTGCCAGCAGCCCAACCGGAGGGGAGCTGTTTTTT. Amino acids: CASSPTGGELFF.

By share of the sample, this clonotype is medium-sized. V gene TRBV3-1 combines with J gene TRBJ2-1; D might be TRBD2 (5 bases). The germline V gene encodes CDR1 LGHDT and CDR2 YNNKEL (reference sequence). Trimming took 0 bases from V and 2 from J, leaving 5 bases between them. This CDR3 comprises 14 residues. The CDR3 region is CASSQDSAYNEQFF. The CDR3 coding sequence is TGTGCCAGCAGCCAAGATAGCGCCTACAATGAGCAGTTCTTC.

The sample holds many counts of this clonotype. This chain links TRBV5-4 with TRBJ2-3; D possibly uses TRBD1 or TRBD2 (5 bases each). This CDR3 has 15 amino acids. The V gene lost 1 base and the J gene lost 3 bases, with 12 bases spanning the gap. CDR1 and CDR2 (germline): SGHNT, YYREEE (reference sequence). In nucleotides, the CDR3 is TGTGCCAGCAGCTTGCACGGGACGGGTACAGATACGCAGTATTTT. This translates into CASSLHGTGTDTQYF. Looking up the rest from reference TRBV5-4 and TRBJ2-3 gives the full variable domain: ETGVTQSPTHLIKTRGQQVTLRCSSQSGHNTVSWYQQALGQGPQFIFQYYREEENGRGNFPPRFSGLQFPNYSSELNVNALELDDSALYLCASSLHGTGTDTQYFGPGTRLTVL.

This clonotype is classed as medium-sized. CDR3 in DNA: TGCAGTGCTAGAGTTTCTAGCGGGAGATCTAAGGACGGGGAGCTGTTTTTT. Residues: CSARVSSGRSKDGELFF. The rearrangement uses TRBV20-1 and TRBJ2-2; 10 nucleotides agree with TRBD2. With V trimmed by 1 base and J by 7 bases, 12 bases remained unmatched. Germline CDR1 DFQATT, CDR2 SNEGSKA (reference sequence). This CDR3 is built from 17 residues.

This clonotype was detected many times. The chain combines TRBV5-1 with TRBJ2-3; D tentatively fits TRBD1 or TRBD2 (5 bases each). Germline V gene sequence: CDR1 SGHRS, CDR2 YFSETQ. Trimming stripped 4 bases from V and 6 bases from J, with 9 bases between. There are 12 residues in the CDR3. DNA of the CDR3: TGCGCCAGCAGCGTGGGACGGGATACGCAGTATTTT. Amino acids: CASSVGRDTQYF. Using reference TRBV5-1 and TRBJ2-3 for the parts outside the CDR3, the full variable domain is KAGVTQTPRYLIKTRGQQVTLSCSPISGHRSVSWYQQTPGQGLQFLFEYFSETQRNKGNFPGRFSGRQFSNSRSEMNVSTLELGDSALYLCASSVGRDTQYFGPGTRLTVL.

This clonotype qualifies as medium-sized (0.01 to 0.1%). CDR3 residues: CASSLGAAGFYNEQFF. The DNA of the CDR3 is TGTGCCAGCAGTTTGGGGGCAGCGGGATTCTACAATGAGCAGTTCTTC. The genes are TRBV27 and TRBJ2-1; D may be TRBD2 (7 bases). Trimming left V 3 bases short and J 3 bases short, with 15 bases between. CDR3 size: 16 residues. CDR1 and CDR2 (germline): MNHEY, SMNVEV (reference sequence).

DNA of the CDR3: TGTGCCAGCAGAGAGAGCAATCAGCCCCAGCATTTT. Its translation: CASRESNQPQHF. The rearrangement joins TRBV6-1 to TRBJ1-5; D call uncertain. Germline values: CDR1 MNHNS, CDR2 SASEGT. The CDR3 spans 12 residues. V lost 6 bases and J 1 base, leaving 4 bases between the germline ends.

This clonotype was detected many times. The gene calls are TRBV20-1 and TRBJ2-3; 9 positions agree with TRBD2. CDR3 length equals 13 residues. J was trimmed by 2 bases and V by 4 bases; bases with no gene match: 1. CDR1 is DFQATT and CDR2 is SNEGSKA in the germline V gene (reference sequence). The CDR3 nucleotides are TGCAGTGCTACTAGCGGGGTCACAGATACGCAGTATTTT. Amino acid sequence: CSATSGVTDTQYF.

The genes are TRBV18 and TRBJ2-7; the D gene is possibly TRBD2 (5 bases). V lost 6 bases to trimming and J lost 2 bases, with 14 bases between them. Germline V gene lookup returns CDR1 KGHSH and CDR2 LQKENI. The CDR3 contains 14 residues. The DNA of the CDR3 is TGTGCCAGCTCCACCCAAGAGGGAACCTACGAGCAGTACTTC. Encoded protein: CASSTQEGTYEQYF.

J is TRBJ1-6 and V is TRBV7-6; D call uncertain. Trimming shortened V by 8 bases and J by 6 bases, and 11 bases separated the two germline ends. CDR1 and CDR2 (germline): SGHVS, FNYEAQ. The CDR3 is made up of 13 amino acids. CDR3 nucleotides: TGTGCCAGCTCTCGGAGTGCTAATTCACCCCTCCACTTT. This encodes CASSRSANSPLHF.

At least ten counts were recorded for this clonotype. This chain connects TRBV7-2 to TRBJ2-2; 9 nucleotides line up with TRBD2. The CDR3 spans 15 residues. Trimming took 3 bases from V and 6 from J; bases not matched to a gene: 5. The germline CDR1 and CDR2 sequences are SGHTA and FQGNSA. The CDR3 DNA reads as TGTGCCAGCAGCTTTTTAGCGGGAGAGGCCGGGGAGCTGTTTTTT. Residues: CASSFLAGEAGELFF.

The table lists this clonotype with a count of one. The chain is built from TRBV5-4 and TRBJ2-3; possible D gene TRBD2, 7 bases. CDR1 is SGHNT, CDR2 YYREEE, per germline (reference sequence). The CDR3 spans 14 residues. Trimming shortened V by 1 base and J by 6 bases, and 12 bases separated the two germline ends. The CDR3 DNA sequence: TGTGCCAGCAGCTTGCCGGGGGGCGCTGATACGCAGTATTTT. Translated, it gives CASSLPGGADTQYF. Supplemented by reference TRBV5-4 and TRBJ2-3, the full variable domain reads ETGVTQSPTHLIKTRGQQVTLRCSSQSGHNTVSWYQQALGQGPQFIFQYYREEENGRGNFPPRFSGLQFPNYSSELNVNALELDDSALYLCASSLPGGADTQYFGPGTRLTVL.

This clonotype was recorded at least ten times. The gene calls are TRBV29-1 and TRBJ1-3, with no clear D. Trimming removed 7 bases at V and 0 bases at J, with 10 bases between. Germline loops: CDR1 SQVTM, CDR2 ANQGSEA. The CDR3 has 13 residues. The CDR3 spells CSGRLTSGNTIYF. Here the CDR3 DNA reads TGCAGCGGTAGACTGACCTCTGGAAACACCATATATTTT.

At least ten counts were recorded for this clonotype. This rearrangement joins TRBV4-3 to TRBJ1-2, with a weak D call TRBD1 (5 bases). This CDR3 is built from 15 residues. Germline V CDR1 and CDR2: LGHNA, YSLEER. V shed 4 bases and J shed 3 bases, with 15 bases lying between them. CDR3 sequence (DNA): TGCGCCAGCAGCCGCAACCGGGGGTCGGACTATGGCTACACCTTC. It is translated as CASSRNRGSDYGYTF.

At least ten counts were recorded for this clonotype. The chain joins TRBV28 to TRBJ2-1; the match to TRBD1 covers 7 bases. Per germline, CDR1 MDHEN and CDR2 SYDVKM. The J segment lost 10 bases and the V segment lost 5 bases, leaving 11 bases of the junction unmatched. The CDR3 is made up of 14 amino acids. The CDR3 coding sequence is TGTGCCAGCAGTCATCCCGACAGGGTAGAAGAGCAGTTCTTC. It yields the protein CASSHPDRVEEQFF.

The chain couples TRBV20-1 to TRBJ1-4, with D unresolved. CDR1 is DFQATT and CDR2 is SNEGSKA in the germline V gene (reference sequence). V lost 1 base and J 8 bases, leaving 11 bases between the germline ends. CDR3 length: 13 residues. The CDR3 bases are TGCAGTGCTAGAGTTGGGGTTTGGGAAAAACTGTTTTTT. Amino acids: CSARVGVWEKLFF.

Notes on this clonotype: At one end the junction does not follow the germline gene, possibly because of a read error. The J gene is TRBJ1-1, the V gene TRBV7-9; D ambiguous. The CDR3 has 13 residues. Germline loops: CDR1 SEHNR, CDR2 FQNEAQ (reference sequence). CDR3 DNA: TGTGCCAGCAGCTTATTGAGGGAAACTAAAGCTTTCTTC. It specifies CASSLLRETKAFF.

Ten or more counts support this clonotype. The chain uses TRBV20-1 and TRBJ2-3; 13 positions match TRBD2. V lost 1 base and J lost 0; bases outside the gene matches: 4. This CDR3 has 17 residues. Germline-derived CDR1 and CDR2 are DFQATT and SNEGSKA (reference sequence). CDR3 nucleotide sequence: TGCAGTGCTAGAGTAACTAGCGGGAGGGTTAGCACAGATACGCAGTATTTT. Encoded protein: CSARVTSGRVSTDTQYF.

By share of the sample, this clonotype is medium-sized (0.01 to 0.1%). The chain uses TRBV7-9 and TRBJ2-1, with a tentative D call TRBD1 (6 bases). Trimming pared 1 base from V and 9 bases from J, leaving 13 bases between. CDR3 length: 14 amino acids. Germline loops: CDR1 SEHNR, CDR2 FQNEAQ (reference sequence). CDR3 DNA sequence: TGTGCCAGCAGCTTAGGGCAGGGGCCGGGTGAGCAGTTCTTC. It specifies CASSLGQGPGEQFF.